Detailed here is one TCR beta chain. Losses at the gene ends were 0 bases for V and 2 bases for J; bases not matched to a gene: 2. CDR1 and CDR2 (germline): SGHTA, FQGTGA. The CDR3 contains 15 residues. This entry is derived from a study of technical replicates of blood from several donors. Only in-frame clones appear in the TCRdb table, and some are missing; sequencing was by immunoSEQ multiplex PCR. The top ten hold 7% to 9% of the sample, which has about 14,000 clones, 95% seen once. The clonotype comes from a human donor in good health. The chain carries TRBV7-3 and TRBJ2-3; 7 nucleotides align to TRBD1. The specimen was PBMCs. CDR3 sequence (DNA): TGTGCCAGCAGCTTAACGGGACAGACCACAGATACGCAGTATTTT. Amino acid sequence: CASSLTGQTTDTQYF.